The rows below give T cell receptor beta chains drawn from one sample of a study of OX40 agonist ivuxolimab in advanced cancers. The protocol was immunoSEQ multiplex PCR, while the TCRdb copy is restricted to in-frame clones and leaves out a portion. This sample has about 42,000 clones; around 85% occur once, and the top ten carry around 14%. The source material was CD4+ or CD8+ T cells sorted from blood, sampled in a trial of the OX40 agonist ivuxolimab. Receptor source: an adult with an advanced solid tumor such as melanoma, head and neck, liver or kidney cancer. The CDR3 runs from the conserved cysteine through the conserved F or W. Fields, in order: CDR3 DNA, CDR3 protein, clone size, D gene, CDR3 length, J gene, V gene. The D gene is left open where the match is weak. Where a row states a size, it is once, few, many or the class of an expanded clone; other rows omit it.

TGTGCCAGCAGCGTAGAACTTGGATACGAGCAGTACTTC,CASSVELGYEQYF,few,-,13,TRBJ2-7,TRBV9
TGTGCCAGCAGTTTTAGGACAGGCGATCAGCCCCAGCATTTT,CASSFRTGDQPQHF,-,TRBD1,14,TRBJ1-5,TRBV6-5
TGTGCCAGCAGCGTAGGGACGGCGAACACCGGGGAGCTGTTTTTT,CASSVGTANTGELFF,-,-,15,TRBJ2-2,TRBV9
TGTGCCAGCAGTAACCTCGCAGGGGCGGAGACCCAGTACTTC,CASSNLAGAETQYF,-,-,14,TRBJ2-5,TRBV6-6
TGTGCCAGCAGCCTTTCCGACAACCTAGCGGGGGGGCATAATGAGCAGTTCTTC,CASSLSDNLAGGHNEQFF,-,TRBD2,18,TRBJ2-1,TRBV13
TGTGCCAGCAGCTCAGGGGGCAATGAGCAGTTCTTC,CASSSGGNEQFF,-,TRBD1,12,TRBJ2-1,TRBV7-9
TGTGCCAGTCGACTAGCGGGAAGCACCGGGGAGCTGTTTTTT,CASRLAGSTGELFF,-,TRBD2,14,TRBJ2-2,TRBV2
TGTGCCAGCAGTCCCCGGGACAGGGGTACAGATACGCAGTATTTT,CASSPRDRGTDTQYF,-,TRBD1,15,TRBJ2-3,TRBV28
TGCGCCAGCAGCTTGGCGCTTGCGGGGGGGCAGGCAGATACGCAGTATTTT,CASSLALAGGQADTQYF,-,TRBD2,17,TRBJ2-3,TRBV5-1
TGCGCCAGCAGGGAAGGCTACAATGAGCAGTTCTTC,CASREGYNEQFF,-,-,12,TRBJ2-1,TRBV5-1
TGTGCCAGCAGCCAAGGACAGATAGGGACAGATACGCAGTATTTT,CASSQGQIGTDTQYF,few,-,15,TRBJ2-3,TRBV14
TGTGCCAGCAGTTTCGTCTCGGGTCCCCAGCATTTT,CASSFVSGPQHF,-,-,12,TRBJ1-5,TRBV28
TGTGCCAGCAGCTTAGGATGGGGCAGCACTGAAGCTTTCTTT,CASSLGWGSTEAFF,-,-,14,TRBJ1-1,TRBV7-9
TGCGCCAGCAGCCAAGATCGAGTAGCGGGCCACTACGAGCAGTACTTC,CASSQDRVAGHYEQYF,once,TRBD2,16,TRBJ2-7,TRBV4-3
TGTGCCAGCAGCCTACAGGGAAACTCCTACGAGCAGTACTTC,CASSLQGNSYEQYF,-,-,14,TRBJ2-7,TRBV9
TGTGCCACCAGAGGACTGGCTCAAGAGACCCAGTACTTC,CATRGLAQETQYF,-,-,13,TRBJ2-5,TRBV15
TGTGCCAGCAGTTTAGAGGGAGTTAACCCCCAGCCCCAGCATTTT,CASSLEGVNPQPQHF,-,-,15,TRBJ1-5,TRBV27
TGTGCCAGCAGCTCCCTTAATGAAAAACTGTTTTTT,CASSSLNEKLFF,-,-,12,TRBJ1-4,TRBV7-9
TGCAGCGTTGTCTGGGAAGACTATGGCTACACCTTC,CSVVWEDYGYTF,once,-,12,TRBJ1-2,TRBV29-1
TGCGCCAGCAGCCCCCTAGGGGGGGGTCTCACCGGGGAGCTGTTTTTT,CASSPLGGGLTGELFF,-,-,16,TRBJ2-2,TRBV5-1
TGTGCCAGCAGCTCCCAACGGAACTCCTACAATGAGCAGTTCTTC,CASSSQRNSYNEQFF,once,-,15,TRBJ2-1,TRBV7-9
TGTGCCAGCAGCCTCTACACAGATACGCAGTATTTT,CASSLYTDTQYF,-,-,12,TRBJ2-3,TRBV5-4
TGCGCCAGCAGCTTGGAGTCCTCTGAAGCTTTCTTT,CASSLESSEAFF,-,-,12,TRBJ1-1,TRBV5-1
TGTGCCAGCAGCCAGACAGGGGCCGGGGAGCTGTTTTTT,CASSQTGAGELFF,-,TRBD1,13,TRBJ2-2,TRBV7-7
TGTGCCAGCAGCTTAGGGGTCACCAGCACAGATACGCAGTATTTT,CASSLGVTSTDTQYF,few,-,15,TRBJ2-3,TRBV7-2
TGCGCCAGCAGCCCCGGGGTCACAGATACGCAGTATTTT,CASSPGVTDTQYF,-,-,13,TRBJ2-3,TRBV5-1
TGTGCCAGCAGCTCTTACAGGGGAGATTATAGCAATCAGCCCCAGCATTTT,CASSSYRGDYSNQPQHF,-,TRBD1,17,TRBJ1-5,TRBV7-9
TGTGCCAGCAGCGCCCTAGCGGGAGGGACCTACGAGCAGTACTTC,CASSALAGGTYEQYF,-,TRBD2,15,TRBJ2-7,TRBV7-6
TGTGCCAGCAGCTTGGGGTATACGCAGTATTTT,CASSLGYTQYF,-,-,11,TRBJ2-3,TRBV5-4
TGTGCCAGCAGCTTAGATAGCGAGGGGGCGCTTAGGGATACGCAGTATTTT,CASSLDSEGALRDTQYF,-,TRBD1,17,TRBJ2-3,TRBV11-2
TGTGCCAGTAGTCCCCAGGGGTATGGCTACACCTTC,CASSPQGYGYTF,-,-,12,TRBJ1-2,TRBV19
TGTGCCAGCAGCGTAGGTGGCGTGAACACCGGGGAGCTGTTTTTT,CASSVGGVNTGELFF,-,-,15,TRBJ2-2,TRBV9
TGTGCCAGCAGCCCCCTAGCGGGGGACATAGCCAAAAACATTCAGTACTTC,CASSPLAGDIAKNIQYF,large,TRBD2,17,TRBJ2-4,TRBV7-7
TGTGCCAGCAGCTTAGGGACAGAAATGAACACTGAAGCTTTCTTT,CASSLGTEMNTEAFF,-,-,15,TRBJ1-1,TRBV7-9
TGCGCCAGCAGCCAAGATGTGGGGTCTGGGGCCAACGTCCTGACTTTC,CASSQDVGSGANVLTF,-,-,16,TRBJ2-6,TRBV4-3
TGCGCCAGCAGCCTAACCCAGGGGAACACTGAAGCTTTCTTT,CASSLTQGNTEAFF,-,-,14,TRBJ1-1,TRBV4-1
TGTGCCAGCACCCCGGAGGGCCTATCTAACTATGGCTACACCTTC,CASTPEGLSNYGYTF,-,-,15,TRBJ1-2,TRBV6-1
TGTGCCAGCAGCCCAGCTAGCGGGAGGGGTAATGAGCAGTTCTTC,CASSPASGRGNEQFF,-,TRBD2,15,TRBJ2-1,TRBV6-6
TGTGCCAGCAGCTCCACCATAGTGGGCACAGATACGCAGTATTTT,CASSSTIVGTDTQYF,-,-,15,TRBJ2-3,TRBV7-6
TGCAGCGTTGGGGATCTCGGACAGTCCGGGATTAGCGTCTACGAGCAGTACTTC,CSVGDLGQSGISVYEQYF,-,-,18,TRBJ2-7,TRBV29-1
TGCGCCAGCAGCCCCGACCCCGGGGACGAAAAACTGTTTTTT,CASSPDPGDEKLFF,-,-,14,TRBJ1-4,TRBV5-1
TGTGCCAGCAGTGACGGGCCTCGTGAAGCTTTCTTT,CASSDGPREAFF,-,-,12,TRBJ1-1,TRBV25-1
TGTGCCAGCAGTGAATCCGCGGACTACACCTACAATGAGCAGTTCTTC,CASSESADYTYNEQFF,-,-,16,TRBJ2-1,TRBV25-1
TGTGCCAGCAGCTTGTTAGGGGGCTCCTATAATTCACCCCTCCACTTT,CASSLLGGSYNSPLHF,-,-,16,TRBJ1-6,TRBV5-4
TGCGCCAGCAGCCAAGATCCGTCCGAAGCATATGGCTACACCTTC,CASSQDPSEAYGYTF,-,-,15,TRBJ1-2,TRBV4-3
TGCAGCGTTGAAAGGTGGGACAGGGCCTACAATGAGCAGTTCTTC,CSVERWDRAYNEQFF,-,TRBD1,15,TRBJ2-1,TRBV29-1
TGTGCCAGCAGCTTAATACAGGGGGGGAACACTGAAGCTTTCTTT,CASSLIQGGNTEAFF,-,TRBD1,15,TRBJ1-1,TRBV5-6
TGTGCCAGCAGCTTAAACGCACAGGGGGCGCGAACTGAAGCTTTCTTT,CASSLNAQGARTEAFF,-,TRBD1,16,TRBJ1-1,TRBV7-9
TGTGCCAGCAGCCCCCGGACAGGGTGGGCCGGGGAGCTGTTTTTT,CASSPRTGWAGELFF,-,TRBD1,15,TRBJ2-2,TRBV7-2
TGTGCCAGCAGTCGGGATGAGCAGTTCTTC,CASSRDEQFF,-,-,10,TRBJ2-1,TRBV2
TGTGCCAGCAGCCCAACAGGGGGCATCACGGAGACCCAGTACTTC,CASSPTGGITETQYF,-,TRBD1,15,TRBJ2-5,TRBV7-3
TGTGCCAGCAGTTACTCCGGGGGACTAGCGTTAAATGAGCAGTTCTTC,CASSYSGGLALNEQFF,-,TRBD2,16,TRBJ2-1,TRBV6-5
TGTGCCAGCAGCTTAGGTTACTACGAGCAGTACTTC,CASSLGYYEQYF,-,-,12,TRBJ2-7,TRBV7-2
TGTGCCAGCAGCTTGAGGGACAGGGGAGTAAATGGCTACACCTTC,CASSLRDRGVNGYTF,-,TRBD1,15,TRBJ1-2,TRBV5-4
TGTGCCAGCTCACCACCGGCAGGGGTAAAACTGTTTTTT,CASSPPAGVKLFF,-,-,13,TRBJ1-4,TRBV18
TGTGCCAGGGGGGACAGGGAACGGAAGACGTTCTTC,CARGDRERKTFF,-,TRBD1,12,TRBJ2-1,TRBV2
TGTGCCAGCAGTTCCGACCTTTGGGGGGTCTCCTATAATTCACCCCTCCACTTT,CASSSDLWGVSYNSPLHF,-,-,18,TRBJ1-6,TRBV28